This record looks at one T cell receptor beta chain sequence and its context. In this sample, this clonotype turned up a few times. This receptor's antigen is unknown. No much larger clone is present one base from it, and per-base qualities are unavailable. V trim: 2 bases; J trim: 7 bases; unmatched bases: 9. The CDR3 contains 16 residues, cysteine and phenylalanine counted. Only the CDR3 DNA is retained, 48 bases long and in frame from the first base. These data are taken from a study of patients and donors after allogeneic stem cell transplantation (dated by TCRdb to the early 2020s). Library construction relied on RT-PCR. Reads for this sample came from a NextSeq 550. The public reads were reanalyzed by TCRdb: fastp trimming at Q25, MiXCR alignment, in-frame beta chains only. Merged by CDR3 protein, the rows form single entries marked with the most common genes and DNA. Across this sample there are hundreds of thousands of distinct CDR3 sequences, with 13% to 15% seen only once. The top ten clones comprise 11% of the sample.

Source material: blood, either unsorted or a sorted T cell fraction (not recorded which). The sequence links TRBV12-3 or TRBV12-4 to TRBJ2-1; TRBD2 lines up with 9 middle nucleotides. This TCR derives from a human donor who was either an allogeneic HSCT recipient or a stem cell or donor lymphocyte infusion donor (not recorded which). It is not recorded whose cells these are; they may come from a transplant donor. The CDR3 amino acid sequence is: CASSLRAGGRGNEQFF. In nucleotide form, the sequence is TGTGCCAGCAGTTTACGAGCGGGAGGACGGGGAAATGAGCAGTTCTTC.